What follows are 5 T cell receptor beta chains derived from one specimen sequenced in a study of cytomegalovirus exposure and HLA in healthy donors. Primers: 60 Vbeta forward and 13 Jbeta reverse. TCRdb's table, derived via immunoSEQ multiplex PCR, lists solely in-frame clones and lacks some. The sample carries about 160,000 clones, roughly 70% recorded once. The material sequenced was PBMCs. Source of these receptors: a woman in her 50s in good health and CMV-seropositive.

V gene TRBV7-8 combines with J gene TRBJ2-2; 7 nucleotides line up with TRBD1. Germline values: CDR1 SGHVS, CDR2 FQNEAQ. The length of the CDR3 is 15 residues. V lost 2 bases and J lost 6; bases outside the gene matches: 6. The CDR3 is CASSLSTGAAGELFF. Written as DNA, the CDR3 is TGTGCCAGCAGCTTAAGTACAGGGGCCGCCGGGGAGCTGTTTTTT.

This clone appeared a single time. This chain links TRBV18 with TRBJ1-2; tentatively, D is TRBD1 (5 bases). CDR1 KGHSH and CDR2 LQKENI come from the germline V gene. V lost 0 bases to trimming and J lost 7 bases, with 15 bases between them. This CDR3 region has 15 residues. CDR3 in amino acids: CASSPPRGEVGGYTF. The CDR3 coding sequence is TGTGCCAGCTCACCACCGCGGGGGGAAGTCGGTGGCTACACCTTC. The variable domain in full, with the rest retrieved from reference TRBV18 and TRBJ1-2, is NAGVMQNPRHLVRRRGQEARLRCSPMKGHSHVYWYRQLPEEGLKFMVYLQKENIIDESGMPKERFSAEFPKEGPSILRIQQVVRGDSAAYFCASSPPRGEVGGYTFGSGTRLTVV.

This clone showed up just a few times. The chain is built from TRBV27 and TRBJ2-2; D is perhaps TRBD1 (7 bases). Trimming cost V 10 bases and J 4 bases, with 16 bases left between them. The CDR3 is 14 amino acids. Germline CDR1 is MNHEY and CDR2 is SMNVEV (reference sequence). The CDR3 nucleotides read TGTGCCACCGCGGCCAGGGGGGTCACCGGGGAGCTGTTTTTT. Amino acids: CATAARGVTGELFF.

The chain has TRBV19 and TRBJ2-1, with 11 nucleotides matching TRBD2. Germline V gene data show CDR1 as LNHDA and CDR2 as SQIVND (reference sequence). This CDR3 comprises 15 residues. Trimming took 7 bases from V and 4 from J; bases not matched to a gene: 6. CDR3 coding DNA: TGTGCCAGTATCAATAGACTAGCGGGGTACAATGAGCAGTTCTTC. Its protein is CASINRLAGYNEQFF.

This clone was found a few times. The rearrangement joins TRBV6-6 to TRBJ1-1, with a weak D call TRBD1 (6 bases). Trimming pared 4 bases from V and 8 bases from J, leaving 8 bases between. Germline V lookup: CDR1 MNHNY, CDR2 SVGAGI (reference sequence). The length of the CDR3 is 11 residues. This CDR3 reads CASSSGTEAFF. CDR3 nucleotides: TGTGCCAGCAGTTCCGGGACAGAAGCTTTCTTT.